The 5 T cell receptor beta chains reported below all come from one sample, sequenced in a study of blood T cell repertoires in COVID-19. The method was immunoSEQ multiplex PCR; TCRdb's version includes in-frame clones alone and lacks a portion of them. The sample includes roughly 140,000 clones, about 82% of them seen just once. The sequencing sample was made of PBMCs or T cells enriched from blood (not recorded which). Receptor source: a woman in her thirties or forties who had recovered from COVID-19.

The V call is TRBV9, the J call TRBJ2-7; 9 bases agree with TRBD2. CDR3 length: 17 amino acids. CDR1 and CDR2 from the germline V gene are SGDLS and YYNGEE. After removal of 2 bases from V and 5 bases from J, the junction contained 14 bases not matched to a gene. Here the CDR3 reads CASSVLGGSGSFDEQYF. The CDR3 DNA is TGTGCCAGCAGCGTCCTCGGGGGTAGCGGGAGTTTCGACGAGCAGTACTTC.

The genes are TRBV29-1 and TRBJ1-2; TRBD1 matches at 9 bases. This CDR3 comprises 13 residues. Germline-derived CDR1 and CDR2 are SQVTM and ANQGSEA. Germline trimming cut 6 bases from V and 6 bases from J; bases unmatched to any gene: 8. DNA for the CDR3: TGCAGCGTCTCACCAGGGACAGGGAATGGCTACACCTTC. Translation: CSVSPGTGNGYTF.

The chain employs TRBV9 and TRBJ2-7, with D tentatively TRBD2 (5 bases). The V end was cut by 4 bases, the J end by 6 bases, with 17 bases between. CDR1 and CDR2 from the germline V gene are SGDLS and YYNGEE. CDR3 length: 14 amino acids. The CDR3, as DNA: TGTGCCAGCAGCCCCCGGACTGATCGGACCGAGCAGTACTTC. This sequence encodes CASSPRTDRTEQYF.

V gene TRBV6-5 combines with J gene TRBJ1-3; 7 bases agree with TRBD1. Germline lookup yields CDR1 MNHEY and CDR2 SVGAGI. This CDR3 region has 15 residues. J gave up 4 bases and V 4 bases, and 7 bases lay outside the gene matches. CDR3 in amino acids: CASSSLDRVGNTIYF. CDR3 coding DNA: TGTGCCAGCAGTTCCCTCGACAGGGTCGGAAACACCATATATTTT.

The gene calls are TRBV19 and TRBJ2-1, with D maybe TRBD2 (6 bases). V lost 4 bases and J lost 5, with 18 bases in between. The CDR3 has 16 residues. Germline CDR1 is LNHDA and CDR2 is SQIVND (reference sequence). The CDR3 DNA is TGTGCCAGTAGTACCCGCGGAGGGGTTAATAACAATGAGCAGTTCTTC. Protein sequence: CASSTRGGVNNNEQFF.